The 19 T cell receptor beta chains listed next were all sequenced from one sample in a study of cytomegalovirus exposure and HLA in healthy donors. This PCR relied on a set of 60 Vbeta primers and 13 Jbeta primers. TCRdb's table, derived via immunoSEQ multiplex PCR, lists solely in-frame clones and lacks some. The repertoire consists of 180,000 or so clones, with 9.5% occurring once and the leading ten covering 1% to 1.5%. The material sequenced was PBMCs. These receptors were taken from a woman in her twenties or thirties in good health and CMV-seropositive.

This chain uses TRBV10-1 with TRBJ2-2; 9 nucleotides align to TRBD1. Trimming took 0 bases from V and 5 from J; bases not matched to a gene: 13. The germline V gene has CDR1 WNHNN and CDR2 SYGVQD (reference sequence). The CDR3 runs 19 residues. The CDR3 nucleotides read TGCGCCAGCAGTGAGTCGACACAGGGGGCAAAAAAGAAAACCGGGGAGCTGTTTTTT. This encodes CASSESTQGAKKKTGELFF.

This clone was detected only a few times. This chain links TRBV11-2 with TRBJ2-7, with TRBD1 matching over 7 bases. The CDR3 extends over 16 amino acids. The trim removed 2 bases at V and 0 bases at J, leaving 7 bases unmatched. The germline CDR1 and CDR2 sequences are SGHAT and FQNNGV. CDR3 residues: CASSLRLGQRSYEQYF. In nucleotides, the CDR3 is TGTGCCAGCAGCTTAAGATTGGGACAGCGCTCCTACGAGCAGTACTTC.

The chain couples TRBV6-1 to TRBJ2-1, with D unresolved. The V end lost 4 bases, the J end lost 9 bases, and 13 bases lay between the germline ends. The CDR3 sequence is 13 residues long. Germline-derived CDR1 and CDR2 are MNHNS and SASEGT. The CDR3 protein is CASSVTSYAEQFF. In nucleotides, the CDR3 is TGTGCCAGCAGTGTGACTTCCTACGCTGAGCAGTTCTTC.

This clone was seen a few times. This sample also contains other DNA sequences that code for the same CDR3. CDR3 nucleotides: TGTGCCAGCAGTTACTCGACAGGGTTGAACACTGAAGCTTTCTTT. Its protein is CASSYSTGLNTEAFF. The V gene is TRBV6-5, the J gene TRBJ1-1; 7 positions agree with TRBD1. After removal of 0 bases from V and 0 bases from J, the junction contained 1 base not matched to a gene. CDR1 and CDR2 from the germline V gene are MNHEY and SVGAGI. The CDR3 length is 15 residues.

This clone was counted ten times or more. The rearrangement links TRBV5-1 to TRBJ1-4; D gene unclear. The CDR3 is 15 amino acids. V gave up 2 bases and J gave up 5 bases, with 13 bases separating them. CDR1 SGHRS and CDR2 YFSETQ come from the germline V gene. Here the CDR3 DNA reads TGCGCCAGCAGCTTTGGGCCGAGGGCAAATGAAAAACTGTTTTTT. Translating gives CASSFGPRANEKLFF.

This clone was observed a few times. The chain recombines TRBV6-5 with TRBJ1-2; D is perhaps TRBD1 (6 bases). Trimming pared 0 bases from V and 5 bases from J, leaving 13 bases between. Germline V gene lookup returns CDR1 MNHEY and CDR2 SVGAGI. The length of the CDR3 is 15 residues. CDR3 DNA: TGTGCCAGCAGTTACTCCGACAGGTTCCATTATGGCTACACCTTC. This sequence encodes CASSYSDRFHYGYTF.

The chain employs TRBV5-6 and TRBJ2-6; a possible D gene is TRBD1 (5 bases). The V end was cut by 5 bases, the J end by 1 base, with 7 bases between. The CDR3 covers 14 residues. Germline V gene lookup returns CDR1 SGHDT and CDR2 YYEEEE. The CDR3 sequence: CASSPGSGANVLTF. In DNA form, the CDR3 reads TGTGCCAGCAGTCCAGGGTCTGGGGCCAACGTCCTGACTTTC.

This clone was counted only a few times. The CDR3 DNA reads TGCGCCAGCAACCCGGGACAGGGGAGGGACGGCTACACCTTC. This translates into CASNPGQGRDGYTF. The rearrangement links TRBV5-1 to TRBJ1-2; 10 bases align to TRBD1. Germline V CDR1 and CDR2: SGHRS, YFSETQ. CDR3 length equals 14 residues. J gave up 8 bases and V 6 bases, and 10 bases lay outside the gene matches.

The genes are TRBV7-8 and TRBJ2-7; 7 nucleotides match TRBD2. CDR3 length equals 16 residues. Per the germline V gene, CDR1 is SGHVS and CDR2 is FQNEAQ. The ends lost 4 bases at V and 0 bases at J; junction bases unmatched: 9. For the CDR3, the DNA is TGTGCCAGCAGCTCTAGGGAGCGGGGAAGCTCCTACGAGCAGTACTTC. This gives the protein CASSSRERGSSYEQYF.

A few counts support this clone. Given the absence of the conserved phenylalanine or tryptophan at the CDR3 end, a read error is likely. The chain has TRBV7-9 and TRBJ1-1; D is possibly TRBD1 (5 bases). The V end lost 3 bases, the J end lost 5 bases, and 13 bases lay between the germline ends. Per the germline V gene, CDR1 is SEHNR and CDR2 is FQNEAQ (reference sequence). There are 14 residues in the CDR3. For the CDR3, the DNA is TGTGCCAGCAGCTTGGAGGGACCGGGGACTGAAGCTTTCGTT. Translating gives CASSLEGPGTEAFV.

The rearrangement joins TRBV5-5 to TRBJ2-7; D is undetermined. Between the trimmed V and J ends, which lost 4 bases and 0 bases, there was a span of 5 bases. Germline assignment: CDR1 SGHKS and CDR2 YYEKEE (reference sequence). The CDR3 runs 12 residues. CDR3: CASSPGSYEQYF. As DNA, the CDR3 is TGTGCCAGCAGCCCCGGCTCCTACGAGCAGTACTTC.

The table lists this clone with a few counts. The chain combines TRBV5-6 with TRBJ2-3, with 7 bases matching TRBD2. CDR1 and CDR2 (germline): SGHDT, YYEEEE. The length of the CDR3 is 16 residues. V gave up 3 bases and J gave up 2 bases; unmatched junction bases: 9. The CDR3 DNA follows: TGTGCCAGCAGCTACCGCCTAGCGGCCCTCACAGATACGCAGTATTTT. As protein: CASSYRLAALTDTQYF.

This clone was recorded a few times. This chain uses TRBV15 with TRBJ2-7; weak D call: TRBD1 (6 bases). CDR1 LNHNV and CDR2 YYDKDF come from the germline V gene (reference sequence). The CDR3 extends over 15 amino acids. Trimming took off 1 base at V and 4 bases at J, with 14 bases between the two ends. In DNA form, the CDR3 reads TGTGCCACCAGCAGAGCGGCCAGGGGAAGGTACGAGCAGTACTTC. Translating gives CATSRAARGRYEQYF.

This clone is categorized as medium-sized. This chain joins TRBV7-2 and TRBJ2-7; 9 bases match TRBD1. Per germline, CDR1 SGHTA and CDR2 FQGNSA. V gave up 4 bases and J gave up 5 bases; unmatched junction bases: 15. There are 17 residues in the CDR3. In DNA form, the CDR3 reads TGTGCCAGCAGCTCTAGTGAGTACCCGGGACAGGGCCACGAGCAGTACTTC. As protein: CASSSSEYPGQGHEQYF.

This clone was detected a few times. The V gene is TRBV6-5, the J gene TRBJ1-5; D gene unclear. Germline V gene sequence: CDR1 MNHEY, CDR2 SVGAGI. The CDR3 loop spans 15 amino acids. V lost 5 bases to trimming and J lost 1 base, with 12 bases between them. CDR3: CASSPGLTSNQPQHF. CDR3 DNA sequence: TGTGCCAGCAGTCCCGGACTGACGAGCAATCAGCCCCAGCATTTT.

This clone was observed a few times. This chain connects TRBV4-1 to TRBJ1-1, with a possible D match to TRBD1 (6 bases). The CDR3 runs 19 residues. The germline gives CDR1 MGHRA, CDR2 YSYEKL. The ends were cut back, 2 bases at V and 0 bases at J, with 22 bases in the middle. The CDR3 region is CASSQRTGPISSMNTEAFF. CDR3 nucleotide sequence: TGCGCCAGCAGCCAACGAACAGGGCCAATCTCCTCAATGAACACTGAAGCTTTCTTT.

The rearrangement uses TRBV12-5 and TRBJ1-1; TRBD1 might be the D (6 bases). The CDR3 extends over 16 amino acids. V gave up 4 bases and J gave up 0 bases, with 15 bases separating them. In germline, CDR1 is LGHNT, CDR2 FRNRAP. Here the CDR3 DNA reads TGTGCTAGTGGTTGGGGCCCGGACAGTATGAACACTGAAGCTTTCTTT. Residues: CASGWGPDSMNTEAFF.

V usage is TRBV2 and J usage is TRBJ2-5, with TRBD2 matching over 8 bases. This CDR3 contains 15 residues. Trimming at V came to 6 bases and at J to 5 bases, leaving 11 bases not matched to a gene. CDR1 SNHLY and CDR2 FYNNEI come from the germline V gene. The CDR3 protein is CASRPLSGDGETQYF. The CDR3 DNA is TGTGCCAGCAGACCACTTAGCGGGGATGGCGAGACCCAGTACTTC.

This clone was found a few times. This chain joins TRBV5-6 and TRBJ2-1; D is perhaps TRBD1 (6 bases). The CDR3 totals 14 residues. The ends were cut back, 0 bases at V and 7 bases at J, with 11 bases in the middle. CDR1 is SGHDT and CDR2 is YYEEEE in the germline V gene. The CDR3 nucleotides are TGTGCCAGCAGCTTGGGGGACACCCTGAATGAGCAGTTCTTC. As protein: CASSLGDTLNEQFF.